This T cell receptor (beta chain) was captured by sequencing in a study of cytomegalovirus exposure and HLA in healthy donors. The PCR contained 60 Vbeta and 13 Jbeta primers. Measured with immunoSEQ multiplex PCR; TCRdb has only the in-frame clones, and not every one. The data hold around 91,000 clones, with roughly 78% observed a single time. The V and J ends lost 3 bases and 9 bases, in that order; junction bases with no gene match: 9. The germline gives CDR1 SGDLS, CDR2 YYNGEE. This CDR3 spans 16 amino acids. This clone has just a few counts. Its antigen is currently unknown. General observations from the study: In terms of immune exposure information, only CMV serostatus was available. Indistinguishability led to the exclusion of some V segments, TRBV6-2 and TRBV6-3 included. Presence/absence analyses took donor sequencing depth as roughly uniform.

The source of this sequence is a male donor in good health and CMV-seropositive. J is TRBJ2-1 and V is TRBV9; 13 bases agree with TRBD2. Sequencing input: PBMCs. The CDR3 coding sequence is TGTGCCAGCAGCGCAAAAGGACTAGCGGGGGAGAGTGAGCAGTTCTTC. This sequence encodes CASSAKGLAGESEQFF.